This is a list of T cell receptor beta chains from one sample in a study of blood T cells in healthy people across ages. One entry per CDR3 protein results from TCRdb running MiXCR on the 5' RACE reads. The sample records 980,000 or so distinct CDR3 sequences, roughly 48% being singletons. Material: blood. Every receptor here comes from a man aged 30 to 45 in good health. CDR3s include the opening cysteine and the closing phenylalanine or tryptophan. The order of the fields is CDR3 protein, CDR3 DNA, J gene, clone size, V gene, D gene. A D gene is named only where the DNA matches it firmly. Where a row states a size, it is once, few, many or the class of an expanded clone; other rows omit it.

CASSTTSGGRYEQYF	TGTGCCAGCAGTACTACTAGCGGGGGGCGATACGAGCAGTACTTC	TRBJ2-7	few	TRBV6-5	TRBD2
CASSYTRTSGATQYF	TGTGCCAGCAGTTACACCCGGACTAGCGGGGCAACGCAGTATTTT	TRBJ2-3	few	TRBV6-5	TRBD2
CASSFSRANLDYEQYF	TGTGCCAGCAGCTTTTCCAGGGCAAACCTAGATTACGAGCAGTACTTC	TRBJ2-7	few	TRBV7-9	-
CASSPFGGGALNTQYF	TGTGCCAGCAGCCCCTTCGGCGGGGGGGCTTTAAATACGCAGTATTTT	TRBJ2-3	few	TRBV5-6	TRBD2
CASGRQENYGYTF	TGTGCCAGCGGAAGACAGGAGAACTATGGCTACACCTTC	TRBJ1-2	-	TRBV27	-
CASSLQGATDNEQFF	TGCGCCAGCAGCTTACAGGGGGCCACGGACAATGAGCAGTTCTTC	TRBJ2-1	-	TRBV5-1	TRBD1
CASMGLAVANYGYTF	TGTGCCAGCATGGGGCTGGCAGTAGCTAACTATGGCTACACCTTC	TRBJ1-2	-	TRBV27	-
CSAPPGTLKNIQYF	TGCAGTGCCCCGCCCGGGACATTAAAAAACATTCAGTACTTC	TRBJ2-4	few	TRBV20-1	-
CASSYSEGLNIQYF	TGTGCCAGCAGTTACTCGGAGGGGCTAAACATTCAGTACTTC	TRBJ2-4	-	TRBV6-6	-
CASSARTATIQETQYF	TGTGCCAGCAGCGCGAGGACAGCTACTATCCAAGAGACCCAGTACTTC	TRBJ2-5	-	TRBV9	-
CASSYSRGLGTDTQYF	TGTGCCAGCAGTTACTCGAGAGGGCTTGGCACAGATACGCAGTATTTT	TRBJ2-3	few	TRBV6-2/TRBV6-3	-
CASSLAIYTGELFF	TGTGCCAGCAGTTTAGCTATTTACACCGGGGAGCTGTTTTTT	TRBJ2-2	few	TRBV12-3/TRBV12-4	-
CASSLKGSPQETQYF	TGTGCCAGCAGCTTAAAGGGCTCTCCGCAAGAGACCCAGTACTTC	TRBJ2-5	few	TRBV7-3	-
CASSQDIAGVADTQYF	TGCGCCAGCAGCCAAGACATAGCGGGGGTGGCAGATACGCAGTATTTT	TRBJ2-3	-	TRBV4-1	TRBD2
CVSSDMGQGSYNEQFF	TGTGTCAGCAGCGATATGGGCCAGGGCTCCTACAATGAGCAGTTCTTC	TRBJ2-1	-	TRBV12-3/TRBV12-4	-
CASKDRVGNSPLHF	TGTGCCAGCAAGGACAGGGTGGGCAATTCACCCCTCCACTTT	TRBJ1-6	-	TRBV13	TRBD1
CASSRARQETQYF	TGTGCCAGCAGTCGGGCTAGACAAGAGACCCAGTACTTC	TRBJ2-5	-	TRBV6-2/TRBV6-3	-
CASSLSGGAMGGYTF	TGTGCCAGCAGTTTATCAGGCGGGGCAATGGGTGGCTACACCTTC	TRBJ1-2	few	TRBV27	-
CASSGSGGPRSEQYF	TGTGCCAGCAGCGGTAGCGGGGGGCCCCGGAGCGAGCAGTACTTC	TRBJ2-7	-	TRBV7-2	TRBD2
CASMPGQAHDGYTF	TGTGCCAGCATGCCCGGACAGGCCCACGATGGCTACACCTTC	TRBJ1-2	once	TRBV27	TRBD1
CASAALGTEAFF	TGTGCCAGCGCCGCCCTGGGGACTGAAGCTTTCTTT	TRBJ1-1	-	TRBV28	-
CASSATGSGPPYEQYF	TGTGCCAGCAGTGCGACAGGGTCAGGGCCCCCCTACGAGCAGTACTTC	TRBJ2-7	few	TRBV25-1	TRBD1